This T cell receptor beta chain was recorded in a study of regulatory T cells in long-lasting Graves disease. On the study more broadly: Graves' disease counted as persistent after over 5 years of antithyroid drugs with positive TSH receptor antibodies.

This clonotype was found a few times. Its antigen is not known. To make TCR beta libraries, researchers used iRepertoire HTBI primers and Arm-PCR of CDR3 regions. TCRdb re-called the multiplex PCR reads with MiXCR, one entry per CDR3 protein. There are about 300,000 distinct CDR3 sequences in the sample; approximately 20% occur only once, and around three fifths lies in the top ten. CDR3 length: 15 amino acids. Germline lookup yields CDR1 MNHEY and CDR2 SVGAGI. J was trimmed by 5 bases and V by 2 bases; bases with no gene match: 8. Study-wide results and limits: Repertoires from persistent disease leaned toward TRBV28, TRBJ1-2 and TRBJ2-5.

As for time point: persistent/refractory GD, antithyroid drugs over 5 years with positive TRAb. After RNA was extracted from PBMCs, the TCR library was made from it. Diagnosing Graves' disease relied on the American Thyroid Association guidelines. The chain uses TRBV6-5 and TRBJ2-7; 8 positions agree with TRBD2. The receptor comes from a female donor with Graves disease. The material sequenced was peripheral blood mononuclear cells (PBMCs), taken when the disease was refractory, from a patient treated with antithyroid drugs. DNA of the CDR3: TGTGCCAGCAGTTACGTGCGAGCGGGGGCTGACGAGCAGTACTTC. Its translation: CASSYVRAGADEQYF.